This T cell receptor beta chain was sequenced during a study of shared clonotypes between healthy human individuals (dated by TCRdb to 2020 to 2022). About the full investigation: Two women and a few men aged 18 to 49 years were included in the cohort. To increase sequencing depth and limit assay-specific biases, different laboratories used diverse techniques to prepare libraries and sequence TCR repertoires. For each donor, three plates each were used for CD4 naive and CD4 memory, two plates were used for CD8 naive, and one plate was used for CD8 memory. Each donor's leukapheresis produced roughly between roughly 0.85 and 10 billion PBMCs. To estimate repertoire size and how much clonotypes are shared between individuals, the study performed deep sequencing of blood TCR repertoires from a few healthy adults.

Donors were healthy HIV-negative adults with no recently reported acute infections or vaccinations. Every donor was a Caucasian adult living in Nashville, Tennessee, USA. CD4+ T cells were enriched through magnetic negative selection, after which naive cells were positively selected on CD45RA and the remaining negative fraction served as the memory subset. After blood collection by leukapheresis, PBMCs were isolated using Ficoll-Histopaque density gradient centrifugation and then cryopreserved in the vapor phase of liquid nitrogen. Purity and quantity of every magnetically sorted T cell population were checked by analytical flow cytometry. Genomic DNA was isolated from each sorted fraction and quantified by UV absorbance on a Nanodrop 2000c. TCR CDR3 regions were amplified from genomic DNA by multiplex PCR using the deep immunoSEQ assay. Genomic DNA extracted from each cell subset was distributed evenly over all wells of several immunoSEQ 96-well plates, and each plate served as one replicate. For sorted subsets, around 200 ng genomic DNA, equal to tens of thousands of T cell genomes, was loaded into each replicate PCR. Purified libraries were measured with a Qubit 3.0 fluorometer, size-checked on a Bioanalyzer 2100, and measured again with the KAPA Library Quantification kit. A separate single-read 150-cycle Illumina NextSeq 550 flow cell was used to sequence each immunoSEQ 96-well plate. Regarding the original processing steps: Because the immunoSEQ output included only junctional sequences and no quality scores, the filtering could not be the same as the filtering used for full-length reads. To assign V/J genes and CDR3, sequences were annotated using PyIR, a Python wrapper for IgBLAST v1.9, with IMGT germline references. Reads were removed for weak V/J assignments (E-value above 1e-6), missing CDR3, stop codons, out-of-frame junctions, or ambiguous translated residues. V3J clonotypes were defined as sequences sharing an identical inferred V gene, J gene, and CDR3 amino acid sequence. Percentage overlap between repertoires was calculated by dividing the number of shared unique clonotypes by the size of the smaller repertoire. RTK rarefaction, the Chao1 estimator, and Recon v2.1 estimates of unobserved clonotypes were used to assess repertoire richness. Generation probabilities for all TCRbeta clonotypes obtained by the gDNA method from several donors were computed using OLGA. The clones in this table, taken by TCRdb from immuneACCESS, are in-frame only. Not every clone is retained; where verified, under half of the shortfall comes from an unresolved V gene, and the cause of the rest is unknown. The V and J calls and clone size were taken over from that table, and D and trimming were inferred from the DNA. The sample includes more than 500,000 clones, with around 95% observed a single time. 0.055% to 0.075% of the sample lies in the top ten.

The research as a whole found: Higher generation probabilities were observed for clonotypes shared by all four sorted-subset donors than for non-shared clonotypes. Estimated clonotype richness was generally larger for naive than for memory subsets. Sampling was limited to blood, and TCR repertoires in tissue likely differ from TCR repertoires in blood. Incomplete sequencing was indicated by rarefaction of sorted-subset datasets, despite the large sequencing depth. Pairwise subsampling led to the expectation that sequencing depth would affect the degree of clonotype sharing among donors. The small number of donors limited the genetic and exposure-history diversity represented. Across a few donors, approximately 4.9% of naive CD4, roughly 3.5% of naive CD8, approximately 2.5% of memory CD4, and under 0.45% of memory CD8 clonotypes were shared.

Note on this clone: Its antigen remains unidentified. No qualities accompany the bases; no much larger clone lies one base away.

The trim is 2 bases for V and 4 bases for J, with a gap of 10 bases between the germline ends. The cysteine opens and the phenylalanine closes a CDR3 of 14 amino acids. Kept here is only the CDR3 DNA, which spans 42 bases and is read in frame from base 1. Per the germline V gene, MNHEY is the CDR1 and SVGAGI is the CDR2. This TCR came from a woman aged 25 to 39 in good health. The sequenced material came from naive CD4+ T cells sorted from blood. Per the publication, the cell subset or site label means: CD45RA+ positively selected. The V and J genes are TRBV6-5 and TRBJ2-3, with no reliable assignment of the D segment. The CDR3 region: CASSYGFRSDTQYF. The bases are TGTGCCAGCAGTTACGGGTTTCGATCAGATACGCAGTATTTT.